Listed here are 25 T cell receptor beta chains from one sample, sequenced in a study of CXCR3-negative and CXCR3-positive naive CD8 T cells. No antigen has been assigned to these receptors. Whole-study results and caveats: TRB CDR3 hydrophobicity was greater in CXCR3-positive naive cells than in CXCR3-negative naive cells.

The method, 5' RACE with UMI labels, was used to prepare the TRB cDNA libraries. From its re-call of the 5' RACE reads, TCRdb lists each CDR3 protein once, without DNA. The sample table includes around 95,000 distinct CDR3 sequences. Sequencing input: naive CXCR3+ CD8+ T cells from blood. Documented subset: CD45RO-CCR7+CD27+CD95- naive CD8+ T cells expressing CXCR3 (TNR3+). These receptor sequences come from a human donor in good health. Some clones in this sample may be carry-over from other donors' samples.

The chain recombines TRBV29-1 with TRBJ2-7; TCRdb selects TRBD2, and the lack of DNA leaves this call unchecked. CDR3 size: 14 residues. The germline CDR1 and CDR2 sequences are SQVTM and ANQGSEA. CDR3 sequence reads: CSVVGGLASYEQYF.

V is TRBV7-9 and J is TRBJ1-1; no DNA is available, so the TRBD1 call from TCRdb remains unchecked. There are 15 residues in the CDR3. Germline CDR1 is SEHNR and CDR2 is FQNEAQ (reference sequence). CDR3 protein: CASSLVGRVNTEAFF.

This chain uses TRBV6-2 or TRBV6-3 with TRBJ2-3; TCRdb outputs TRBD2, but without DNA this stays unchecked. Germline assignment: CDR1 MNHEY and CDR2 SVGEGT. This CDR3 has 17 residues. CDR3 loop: CASSQYIGSTSTDTQYF.

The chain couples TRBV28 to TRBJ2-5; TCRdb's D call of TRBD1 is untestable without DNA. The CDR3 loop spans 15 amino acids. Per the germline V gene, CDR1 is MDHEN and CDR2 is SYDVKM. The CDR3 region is CASTLGDRGQETQYF. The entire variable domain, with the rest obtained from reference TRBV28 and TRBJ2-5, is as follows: DVKVTQSSRYLVKRTGEKVFLECVQDMDHENMFWYRQDPGLGLRLIYFSYDVKMKEKGDIPEGYSVSREKKERFSLILESASTNQTSMYLCASTLGDRGQETQYFGPGTRLLVL.

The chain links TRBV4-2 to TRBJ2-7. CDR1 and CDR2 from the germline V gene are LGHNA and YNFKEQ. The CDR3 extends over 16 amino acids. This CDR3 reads CASSQDKGNLAYEQYF.

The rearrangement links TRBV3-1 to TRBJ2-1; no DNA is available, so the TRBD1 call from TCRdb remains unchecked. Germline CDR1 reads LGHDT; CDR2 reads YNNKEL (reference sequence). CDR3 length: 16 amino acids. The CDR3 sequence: CASSQATGQRYNEQFF.

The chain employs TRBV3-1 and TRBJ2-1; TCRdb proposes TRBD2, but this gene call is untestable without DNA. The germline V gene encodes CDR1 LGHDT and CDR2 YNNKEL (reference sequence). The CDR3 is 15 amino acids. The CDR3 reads CASSLGGGAINEQFF.

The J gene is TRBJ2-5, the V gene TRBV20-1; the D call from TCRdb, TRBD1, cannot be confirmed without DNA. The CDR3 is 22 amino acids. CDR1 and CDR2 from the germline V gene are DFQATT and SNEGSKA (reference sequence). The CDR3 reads CSARDEGTGGSTSTPIQETQYF.

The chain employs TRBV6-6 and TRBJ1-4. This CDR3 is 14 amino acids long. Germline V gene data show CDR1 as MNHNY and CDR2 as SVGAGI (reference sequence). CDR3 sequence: CASSYRTINEKLFF.

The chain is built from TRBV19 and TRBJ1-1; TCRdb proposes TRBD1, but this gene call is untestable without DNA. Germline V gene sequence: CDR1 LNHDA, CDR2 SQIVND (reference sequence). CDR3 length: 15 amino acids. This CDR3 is CASKQGTRANTEAFF.

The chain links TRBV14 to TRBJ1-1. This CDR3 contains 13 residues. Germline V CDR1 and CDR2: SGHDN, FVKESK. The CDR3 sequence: CASSLEEGTEAFF.

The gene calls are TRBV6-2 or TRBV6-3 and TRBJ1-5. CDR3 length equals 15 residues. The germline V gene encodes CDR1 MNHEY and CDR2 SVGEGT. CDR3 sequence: CASSYSLANNQPQHF.

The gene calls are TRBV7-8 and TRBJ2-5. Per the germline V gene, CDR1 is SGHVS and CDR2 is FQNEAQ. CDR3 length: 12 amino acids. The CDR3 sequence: CASSWVGETQYF.

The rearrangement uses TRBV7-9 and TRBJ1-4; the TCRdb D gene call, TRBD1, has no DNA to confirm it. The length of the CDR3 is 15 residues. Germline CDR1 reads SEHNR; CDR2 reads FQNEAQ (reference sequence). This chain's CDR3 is CASRTVGVTNEKLFF. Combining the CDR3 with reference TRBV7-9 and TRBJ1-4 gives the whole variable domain DTGVSQNPRHKITKRGQNVTFRCDPISEHNRLYWYRQTLGQGPEFLTYFQNEAQLEKSRLLSDRFSAERPKGSFSTLEIQRTEQGDSAMYLCASRTVGVTNEKLFFGSGTQLSVL.

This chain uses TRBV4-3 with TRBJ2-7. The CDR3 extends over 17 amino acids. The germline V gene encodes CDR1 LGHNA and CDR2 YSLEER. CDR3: CASSQFLSNLGPHEQYF.

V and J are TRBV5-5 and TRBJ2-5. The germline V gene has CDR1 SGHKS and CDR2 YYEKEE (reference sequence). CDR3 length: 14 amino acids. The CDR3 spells CASYGGLAGETQYF.

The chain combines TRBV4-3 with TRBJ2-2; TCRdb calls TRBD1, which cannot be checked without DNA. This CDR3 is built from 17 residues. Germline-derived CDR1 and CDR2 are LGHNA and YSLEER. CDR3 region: CASSQASRGQGSGELFF.

The chain's CDR3 is CSVEGVVGTLNEKLFF. The V gene is TRBV29-1, the J gene TRBJ1-4; lacking DNA, the TRBD1 call made by TCRdb goes unchecked. Germline assignment: CDR1 SQVTM and CDR2 ANQGSEA. CDR3 size: 16 residues.

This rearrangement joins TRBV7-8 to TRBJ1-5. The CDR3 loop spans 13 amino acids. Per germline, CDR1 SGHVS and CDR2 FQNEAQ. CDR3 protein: CASSLAPVQPQHF.

CDR3 protein: CSARGQASVYEQYF. V and J are TRBV20-1 and TRBJ2-7; TCRdb gives TRBD1 as the D gene, but with no DNA this cannot be confirmed. Looked up from germline, CDR1 is DFQATT and CDR2 is SNEGSKA (reference sequence). CDR3 size: 14 residues.

The CDR3: CASRSRGPWDEQFF. The V gene is TRBV7-3, the J gene TRBJ2-1; TCRdb indicates TRBD1, and absent DNA this call remains unverified. The germline V gene encodes CDR1 SGHTA and CDR2 FQGTGA. CDR3 length: 14 residues.

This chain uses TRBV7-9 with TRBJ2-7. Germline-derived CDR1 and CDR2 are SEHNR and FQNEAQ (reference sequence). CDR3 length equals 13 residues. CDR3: CASSPRQTNEQYF.

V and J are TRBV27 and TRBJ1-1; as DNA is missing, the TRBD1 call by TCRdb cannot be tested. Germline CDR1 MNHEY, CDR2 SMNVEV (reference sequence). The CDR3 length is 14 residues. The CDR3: CASSFGRGWTEAFF.

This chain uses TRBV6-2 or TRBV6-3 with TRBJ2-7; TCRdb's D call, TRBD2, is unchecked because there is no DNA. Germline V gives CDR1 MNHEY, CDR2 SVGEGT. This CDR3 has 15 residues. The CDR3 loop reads CASSDREGSSYEQYF.

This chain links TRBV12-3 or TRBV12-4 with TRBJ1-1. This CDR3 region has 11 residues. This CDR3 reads CASSLNSEAFF.